This is a list of T cell receptor beta chains from one sample in a study of cytomegalovirus exposure and HLA in healthy donors. Some clones are missing from TCRdb's copy, which holds only in-frame ones; the method was immunoSEQ multiplex PCR. The sample consists of about 360,000 clones, about nine tenths of them appearing once. Material for sequencing was PBMCs. These receptors came from a woman between 18 and 29 years old in good health and CMV-seronegative. Each CDR3 is given with its conserved first and last residue. The D gene is left open where the match is weak. Not all rows give a size; the values are once, few, many and, for expanded clones, a class.

J	V	size	D	DNA	CDR3
TRBJ2-3	TRBV6-1	.	.	TGTGCCAGCAGTGAAGCGCGGTACTCTTCACGCACAGATACGCAGTATTTT	CASSEARYSSRTDTQYF
TRBJ2-7	TRBV16	.	.	TGTGCCAGCAGCCGTCCCTCCCTGGAGCAGTACTTC	CASSRPSLEQYF
TRBJ2-7	TRBV27	.	.	TGTGCCAGCAGTTCCACCGGGGGTGGGACCTACGAGCAGTACTTC	CASSSTGGGTYEQYF
TRBJ1-4	TRBV28	.	TRBD1	TGTGCCAGCAGGTCCGGGACAGGGGGCTTCGAAAAACTGTTTTTT	CASRSGTGGFEKLFF
TRBJ2-3	TRBV28	.	.	TGTGCCAGCAGTTCACGACTGAAACCGGCCACAGATACGCAGTATTTT	CASSSRLKPATDTQYF
TRBJ2-3	TRBV2	.	TRBD2	TGTGCCAGCAGAGCGGGAGAAACAGATACGCAGTATTTT	CASRAGETDTQYF
TRBJ2-7	TRBV28	.	.	TGTGCCAGCAGTGCCCTCTTGGGGCCAAACTACGAGCAGTACTTC	CASSALLGPNYEQYF
TRBJ2-3	TRBV25-1	.	TRBD2	TGTGCCAGCAGTGAATCCCTCGCCTCTAGCGGGAAGTATTTT	CASSESLASSGKYF
TRBJ2-3	TRBV9	.	TRBD2	TGTGCCAGCAGCGTAGGTTCCCTAGCGGGGACAGATACGCAGTATTTT	CASSVGSLAGTDTQYF
TRBJ1-2	TRBV6-5	.	.	TGTGCCAGCAGTCCCTCAGGGTCCGATGGCTACACCTTC	CASSPSGSDGYTF
TRBJ2-7	TRBV4-1	.	TRBD2	TGCGCCAGCAGCCAAGATGGGGTAGCGGGAGATCTCTCCTACGAGCAGTACTTC	CASSQDGVAGDLSYEQYF
TRBJ1-5	TRBV5-1	once	TRBD1	TGCGCCAGCAGCTTGGGGACAGGAAATCAGCCCCAGCATTTT	CASSLGTGNQPQHF
TRBJ1-5	TRBV2	.	TRBD1	TGTGCCAGCAGCAGGGACAGGGTATCGAATCAGCCCCAGCATTTT	CASSRDRVSNQPQHF
TRBJ2-2	TRBV9	.	TRBD2	TGTGCCAGCAGGGGGACTAGCGGAGGCACCGGGGAGCTGTTTTTT	CASRGTSGGTGELFF
TRBJ1-5	TRBV6-6	.	.	TGTGCCAGCAGTTACTCACAGGGCAATCAGCCCCAGCATTTT	CASSYSQGNQPQHF
TRBJ2-2	TRBV4-1	.	TRBD1	TGCGCCAGCAGCCCGGGACAGGGGAACACCGGGGAGCTGTTTTTT	CASSPGQGNTGELFF
TRBJ1-6	TRBV11-2	.	TRBD1	TGTGCCAGCAGCCGACAGGGGGCGAGTTATAATTCACCCCTCCACTTT	CASSRQGASYNSPLHF
TRBJ2-5	TRBV30	.	TRBD2	TGTGCCTGGAGCCTAGCGGGAGGGGAGACCCAGTACTTC	CAWSLAGGETQYF
TRBJ1-5	TRBV13	.	.	TGTGCCAGCAGCTTAGGCCGAGGGTACCAGCCCCAGCATTTT	CASSLGRGYQPQHF
TRBJ2-3	TRBV6-5	.	TRBD2	TGTGCCAGCAGTTATTCCAGCGGGAGCGCGACAGATACGCAGTATTTT	CASSYSSGSATDTQYF
TRBJ1-5	TRBV6-5	.	TRBD1	TGTGCCAGCAGTTACGGGGGACAGACGGGCAATCAGCCCCAGCATTTT	CASSYGGQTGNQPQHF
TRBJ2-7	TRBV28	.	.	TGTGCCAGCAGTTCAACGGGAATCTCCTACGAGCAGTACTTC	CASSSTGISYEQYF
TRBJ2-5	TRBV27	.	TRBD2	TGTGCCAGCAGTTTAATCGGCGGGAGAGGCCAAGAGACCCAGTACTTC	CASSLIGGRGQETQYF
TRBJ1-1	TRBV7-8	few	TRBD1	TGTGCCAGCAGAACCACAGGGGGGCGTGGGGGCACTGAAGCTTTCTTT	CASRTTGGRGGTEAFF
TRBJ1-5	TRBV28	.	.	TGTGCCAGCAGTTTAGGGCCAGGGCATCAGCCCCAGCATTTT	CASSLGPGHQPQHF
TRBJ2-3	TRBV2	.	TRBD2	TGTGCCAGCGTCCGGGAGGCAACTAGCACAGATACGCAGTATTTT	CASVREATSTDTQYF
TRBJ2-3	TRBV30	.	TRBD2	TGTGCCTGGGATTTGAGCGGGAGGAGCACAGATACGCAGTATTTT	CAWDLSGRSTDTQYF
TRBJ1-2	TRBV27	.	.	TGTGCCAGCAGTTTAAGTGCCTCGGACTATGGCTACACCTTC	CASSLSASDYGYTF
TRBJ2-1	TRBV29-1	few	TRBD2	TGCAGCGTTACACTAGCGGGAGAGGTTGAGCAGTTCTTC	CSVTLAGEVEQFF
TRBJ2-1	TRBV18	.	TRBD2	TGTGCCAGCTCACCAGCAGCGGGGGCAGGAGAGCAGTTCTTC	CASSPAAGAGEQFF
TRBJ1-2	TRBV2	.	TRBD1	TGTGCCAGCAGTCCGCCGACCGGGACAGACTATGGCTACACCTTC	CASSPPTGTDYGYTF
TRBJ2-2	TRBV10-1	.	TRBD1	TGCGCCAGCAGACCCGGACAGGGTGCGAACACCGGGGAGCTGTTTTTT	CASRPGQGANTGELFF
TRBJ2-1	TRBV6-4	.	TRBD2	TGTGCCAGCAGTGACGGGACTAGCGGGAGTCGGGAGCAGTTCTTC	CASSDGTSGSREQFF
TRBJ1-6	TRBV5-5	.	.	TGTGCCAGCAGCGCGGGACGGAATAATTCACCCCTCCACTTT	CASSAGRNNSPLHF
TRBJ2-7	TRBV14	.	TRBD2	TGTGCCAGCAGCCCGGGACTAGCGTACGAGCAGTACTTC	CASSPGLAYEQYF
TRBJ1-1	TRBV5-1	.	.	TGCGCCAGCAGCCCTACGGGACTCCAGAACACTGAAGCTTTCTTT	CASSPTGLQNTEAFF
TRBJ2-5	TRBV7-9	.	.	TGTGCCAGCAGCTTAGTTCCCAATAGACAAGAGACCCAGTACTTC	CASSLVPNRQETQYF
TRBJ1-2	TRBV14	.	TRBD1	TGTGCCAGCAGCCAGGGCTACAGGGGGCGCGGCTATGGCTACACCTTC	CASSQGYRGRGYGYTF
TRBJ2-7	TRBV30	.	.	TGTGCCTGGAGCGTAGACTACTACGAGCAGTACTTC	CAWSVDYYEQYF
TRBJ2-1	TRBV27	.	TRBD2	TGTGCCAGCAGAGAAGTGGCGGGGGGGCCCAATGAGCAGTTCTTC	CASREVAGGPNEQFF
TRBJ2-1	TRBV13	.	.	TGTGCCAGCAGCTTAGAACTAGCCGCCAATGAGCAGTTCTTC	CASSLELAANEQFF
TRBJ2-7	TRBV18	few	.	TGTGCCAGCTCACCCAATGGAGAGAAAGGCGAGCAGTACTTC	CASSPNGEKGEQYF
TRBJ2-5	TRBV7-8	once	.	TGTGCCAGCAGCTTAGGCGAGGGAAGGACCCAGTACTTC	CASSLGEGRTQYF
TRBJ2-5	TRBV15	.	.	TGTGCCACCGCTGTCTTGAGGGTAAACCAAGAGACCCAGTACTTC	CATAVLRVNQETQYF
TRBJ1-4	TRBV29-1	.	.	TGCAGCGTTCCTGAGGGGGGGGAACTGTTTTTT	CSVPEGGELFF
TRBJ1-4	TRBV28	.	TRBD1	TGTGCCAGCGGGCGGACAGGGGAGGAAAAACTGTTTTTT	CASGRTGEEKLFF
TRBJ2-3	TRBV28	.	.	TGTGCCAGCAGTTTGTGGTCGTACGCTCGGAGGGGCACAGATACGCAGTATTTT	CASSLWSYARRGTDTQYF
TRBJ1-2	TRBV18	.	.	TGTGCCAGCTCACCCCGGACGGGAGACTATGGCTACACCTTC	CASSPRTGDYGYTF
TRBJ2-5	TRBV7-9	few	.	TGTGCCAGCAGCCTGTACCAAGAGACCCAGTACTTC	CASSLYQETQYF
TRBJ1-5	TRBV28	.	TRBD1	TGTGCCAGCAGTTTAGACAGGGGAAGCAATCAGCCCCAGCATTTT	CASSLDRGSNQPQHF
TRBJ2-1	TRBV5-1	.	TRBD1	TGCGCCAGCAGCCCGGGACAGAATGAGCAGTTCTTC	CASSPGQNEQFF
TRBJ1-2	TRBV18	.	.	TGTGCCAGCTCACAACAGGAAAACTATGGCTACACCTTC	CASSQQENYGYTF
TRBJ2-4	TRBV13	.	.	TGTGCCAGCAGCCCCCGGGGGTTAGCCAAAAACATTCAGTACTTC	CASSPRGLAKNIQYF
TRBJ2-7	TRBV27	.	.	TGTGCCAGCAGAGACCGGGACAACTCCTACGAGCAGTACTTC	CASRDRDNSYEQYF
TRBJ1-3	TRBV15	.	TRBD1	TGTGCCACCAGCCAACAGGGGGACACCATATATTTT	CATSQQGDTIYF
TRBJ1-6	TRBV7-6	.	TRBD1	TGTGCCAGCAGCTTAGGGGACAGGAAGGCCCTCCACTTT	CASSLGDRKALHF
TRBJ1-2	TRBV29-1	few	.	TGCAGCGTTGAGGCAAGAAGCTATGGCTACACCTTC	CSVEARSYGYTF
TRBJ2-7	TRBV28	.	TRBD1	TGTGCCAGCGGTATCATCACAGGGGGAGCCCCCTACGAGCAGTACTTC	CASGIITGGAPYEQYF
TRBJ1-1	TRBV6-6	.	TRBD1	TGTGCCAGCAGTACCGGACAGGGCTACACTGAAGCTTTCTTT	CASSTGQGYTEAFF
TRBJ2-7	TRBV27	.	TRBD2	TGTGCCAGCAGTCCCCTCCCTCCTAGCGGACCCTCCTACGAGCAGTACTTC	CASSPLPPSGPSYEQYF